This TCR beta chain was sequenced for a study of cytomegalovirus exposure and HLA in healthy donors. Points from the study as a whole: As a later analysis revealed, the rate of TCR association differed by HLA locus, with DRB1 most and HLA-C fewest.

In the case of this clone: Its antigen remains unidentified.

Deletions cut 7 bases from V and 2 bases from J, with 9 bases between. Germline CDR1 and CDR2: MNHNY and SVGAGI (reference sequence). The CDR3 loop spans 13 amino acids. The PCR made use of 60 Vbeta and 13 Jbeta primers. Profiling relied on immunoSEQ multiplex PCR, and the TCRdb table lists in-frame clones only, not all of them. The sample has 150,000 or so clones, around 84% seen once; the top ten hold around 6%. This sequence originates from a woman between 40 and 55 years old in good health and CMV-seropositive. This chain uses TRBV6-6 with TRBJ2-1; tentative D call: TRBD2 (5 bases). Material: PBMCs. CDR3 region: CASNPGTYNEQFF. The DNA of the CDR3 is TGTGCCAGCAATCCCGGGACCTACAATGAGCAGTTCTTC.